This TCR beta chain was profiled in a study of blood T cell repertoires in COVID-19. Study-wide context: Specimens from acute and convalescent COVID-19 originated in the United States, Italy and Spain. From T cells, B-cell-depleted T cells, or PBMCs came the material, which was cDNA or gDNA.

The method was immunoSEQ multiplex PCR; TCRdb's version includes in-frame clones alone and lacks a portion of them. Of 350,000 or so clones in the sample, about nine tenths were seen once. Cohorts were based on clinical histories the participants reported. A COVID-19 case was met by exposed participants within 2 weeks before study entry. The source of this sequence is a woman in her twenties or thirties who had been exposed to COVID-19. Sequenced sample: PBMCs or T cells enriched from blood (not recorded which).

CDR3 sequence (DNA): TGTGCCAGCAGCCCCGGACTAGCGGGAGCAACAGATACGCAGTATTTT. As protein: CASSPGLAGATDTQYF. The chain has TRBV7-3 and TRBJ2-3; the match to TRBD2 covers 13 bases. J was trimmed by 3 bases and V by 5 bases; bases with no gene match: 5. CDR1 and CDR2 from the germline V gene are SGHTA and FQGTGA. The CDR3 length is 16 residues.